The 16 T cell receptor beta chains presented below share a single source sample, sequenced in a study of T-cell memory formation after mild COVID-19. TCRdb independently ran MiXCR on the 5' RACE reads; one entry per CDR3 protein. The repertoire holds some 120,000 distinct CDR3 sequences, with over 15% as singletons. What was sequenced was PBMCs or a T cell subset sorted from them (not recorded which). These receptor sequences come from a man younger than 35 who had mild COVID-19 (a few samples of this study predate the infection). Cell type and time point are not known.

This clonotype came up a few times. CDR3 DNA sequence: TGTGCTAGTGGTTTTAACAGGGGGAGACCTTACAATGAGCAGTTCTTC. It codes for CASGFNRGRPYNEQFF. This chain connects TRBV12-5 to TRBJ2-1; 8 nucleotides match TRBD1. With V trimmed by 3 bases and J by 4 bases, 8 bases remained unmatched. The CDR3 runs to 16 residues. Germline CDR1 is LGHNT and CDR2 is FRNRAP.

This chain joins TRBV6-6 and TRBJ2-7; 8 bases fit TRBD1. The J segment lost 4 bases and the V segment lost 6 bases, leaving 14 bases of the junction unmatched. The length of the CDR3 is 16 residues. CDR1 and CDR2 (germline): MNHNY, SVGAGI (reference sequence). The CDR3 bases are TGTGCCAGCAGCCTCAGGACAGGGCCGGGACCGTACGAGCAGTACTTC. This gives the protein CASSLRTGPGPYEQYF.

The V call is TRBV7-9, the J call TRBJ2-5; TRBD2 is a possible D gene (5 bases). Germline V gene data show CDR1 as SEHNR and CDR2 as FQNEAQ (reference sequence). CDR3 length: 16 amino acids. V dropped 0 bases and J dropped 3 bases, with 14 bases sitting between them. DNA for the CDR3: TGTGCCAGCAGCTTAGCTTCCGGGAACTTGAAAGAGACCCAGTACTTC. Its translation is CASSLASGNLKETQYF.

The J gene is TRBJ2-5, the V gene TRBV7-2, with 11 bases lining up with TRBD1. With 3 bases clipped from V and 3 bases from J, the junction kept 3 bases outside the gene matches. The CDR3 length is 15 residues. The germline V gene encodes CDR1 SGHTA and CDR2 FQGNSA. CDR3 sequence: CASSFRTGGEETQYF. CDR3 DNA: TGTGCCAGCAGCTTCAGGACAGGGGGCGAAGAGACCCAGTACTTC.

J is TRBJ2-3 and V is TRBV20-1, with D possibly TRBD1 on 6 matching bases. The V gene lost 5 bases and the J gene lost 2 bases, with 11 bases spanning the gap. The CDR3 loop spans 13 amino acids. The V gene's germline CDR1 is DFQATT and CDR2 SNEGSKA (reference sequence). The CDR3 region has the DNA TGCAGTGCTCCGGACAGCCACACAGATACGCAGTATTTT. Translation gives CSAPDSHTDTQYF.

The V gene is TRBV11-2, the J gene TRBJ1-2; perhaps TRBD1 as D (5 bases). Germline-derived CDR1 and CDR2 are SGHAT and FQNNGV. Between the trimmed V and J ends, which lost 5 bases and 8 bases, there was a span of 18 bases. CDR3 length: 14 amino acids. CDR3 residues: CASSPRGDLWGYTF. The CDR3 coding sequence is TGTGCCAGCAGCCCCCGGGGGGATCTATGGGGCTACACCTTC.

A few counts support this clonotype. This chain connects TRBV4-2 to TRBJ1-4, with a weak D call TRBD1 (5 bases). Trimming shortened V by 0 bases and J by 8 bases, and 19 bases separated the two germline ends. Germline V gene sequence: CDR1 LGHNA, CDR2 YNFKEQ. The CDR3 is 17 residues long. CDR3 loop: CASSQDRGAGRDEKLFF. In nucleotides, the CDR3 is TGTGCCAGCAGCCAAGATAGGGGAGCCGGGCGTGACGAAAAACTGTTTTTT.

The J gene is TRBJ2-3, the V gene TRBV30; possibly TRBD2 for D (5 bases). This CDR3 region has 13 residues. V was shortened by 4 bases and J by 0 bases, with 8 bases between the two germline ends. Germline V gene sequence: CDR1 GTSNPN, CDR2 SVGIG (reference sequence). CDR3: CAWTQRSTDTQYF. CDR3 in DNA: TGTGCCTGGACCCAGCGGAGCACAGATACGCAGTATTTT.

This clonotype was detected a few times. This chain joins TRBV24-1 and TRBJ2-5, with D possibly TRBD1 on 5 matching bases. Germline CDR1 KGHDR, CDR2 SFDVKD. V gave up 3 bases and J gave up 4 bases, with 11 bases separating them. The CDR3 has 14 amino acids. This CDR3 reads CATSDAFRAETQYF. CDR3 DNA sequence: TGTGCCACCAGTGATGCTTTCAGGGCAGAGACCCAGTACTTC.

This clonotype was recorded many times. The chain links TRBV18 to TRBJ2-2; D unresolved. The CDR3 runs 15 residues. Trimming removed 6 bases from V and 3 bases from J, with 14 bases in between. Germline lookup yields CDR1 KGHSH and CDR2 LQKENI. CDR3 coding DNA: TGTGCCAGCTCTCAGAGAAGTTCGGACACCGGGGAGCTGTTTTTT. Its translation is CASSQRSSDTGELFF.

This chain links TRBV3-1 with TRBJ1-1; 7 bases line up with TRBD1. V was clipped by 5 bases and J by 3 bases; unmatched bases: 6. This CDR3 has 14 residues. The germline gives CDR1 LGHDT, CDR2 YNNKEL (reference sequence). CDR3 DNA sequence: TGTGCCAGCAGCGCCTGGGACAGCTACACTGAAGCTTTCTTT. This sequence encodes CASSAWDSYTEAFF.

The rearrangement joins TRBV7-9 to TRBJ2-1; a possible D gene is TRBD2 (5 bases). The germline CDR1 and CDR2 sequences are SEHNR and FQNEAQ (reference sequence). V was trimmed by 4 bases and J by 8 bases, leaving 15 bases between them. The CDR3 has 14 residues. In DNA form, the CDR3 reads TGTGCCAGCAGCTCCGGGATAATTCTCCATGAGCAGTTCTTC. This gives the protein CASSSGIILHEQFF.

This clonotype showed up many times. The V and J genes are TRBV20-1 and TRBJ2-7; the D gene could be TRBD1 or TRBD2 (7 bases each). The CDR3 has 13 amino acids. Per germline, CDR1 DFQATT and CDR2 SNEGSKA (reference sequence). Between the trimmed V and J ends, which lost 4 bases and 5 bases, there was a span of 15 bases. The CDR3 sequence: CSATQGGANEQYF. DNA for the CDR3: TGCAGTGCTACCCAGGGGGGGGCGAACGAGCAGTACTTC.

This clonotype has just a few counts. V and J are TRBV5-1 and TRBJ2-7, with a weak D call TRBD1 (6 bases). V was cut by 3 bases and J by 6 bases, with 10 bases left in between. Germline V gives CDR1 SGHRS, CDR2 YFSETQ. The CDR3 is 12 amino acids. In DNA form, the CDR3 reads TGCGCCAGCAGCTCTCAGGGGCGCGAGCAGTACTTC. Its translation is CASSSQGREQYF.

V usage is TRBV7-9 and J usage is TRBJ2-1; D is unresolved. Per germline, CDR1 SEHNR and CDR2 FQNEAQ (reference sequence). The CDR3 has 14 amino acids. Trimming stripped 1 base from V and 7 bases from J, with 11 bases between. The chain's CDR3 is CASSLVHGGNEQFF. The CDR3 DNA sequence: TGTGCCAGCAGCTTAGTTCATGGTGGGAATGAGCAGTTCTTC. The entire variable domain, with the rest obtained from reference TRBV7-9 and TRBJ2-1, is as follows: DTGVSQNPRHKITKRGQNVTFRCDPISEHNRLYWYRQTLGQGPEFLTYFQNEAQLEKSRLLSDRFSAERPKGSFSTLEIQRTEQGDSAMYLCASSLVHGGNEQFFGPGTRLTVL.

Concerning this clonotype: The junction and the germline gene differ at one end; a read error may be behind it. The chain has TRBV7-7 and TRBJ2-3; 12 bases fit TRBD2. The CDR3 length is 16 residues. Germline V CDR1 and CDR2: SSHAT, FNYEAQ (reference sequence). The CDR3 sequence: CASSLGLAGRTDTQYF. Here the CDR3 DNA reads TGTGCTAGCAGCTTAGGACTAGCGGGGCGCACAGATACGCAGTATTTT.